This T cell receptor beta chain derives from a study of blood T cell repertoires in COVID-19. Study background: Samples came from the United States, Italy and Spain, spanning acute and convalescent COVID-19. In each case, the material was cDNA or gDNA derived from T cells, B-cell-depleted T cells, or PBMCs.

There are 15 residues in the CDR3. Germline V CDR1 and CDR2: KGHSH, LQKENI. Trimming removed 0 bases from V and 4 bases from J, with 12 bases in between. In the authors' workflow: The assay estimated nucleated cells by amplifying reference gene primers. The table came from immunoSEQ multiplex PCR; TCRdb's copy has only in-frame clones and leaves some out. Clone size and V and J calls were adopted from that table, with D and trimming inferred from the DNA. The table lists around 230,000 clones, roughly 83% of them singletons, with 2.5% to 3% in the top ten. This TCR derives from a woman aged 70-85 years with active or convalescent COVID-19. Material for sequencing was peripheral blood. V usage is TRBV18 and J usage is TRBJ1-2, with a tentative D call TRBD1 (6 bases). CDR3 loop: CASSPPSQGSYGYTF. The CDR3 DNA reads TGTGCCAGCTCACCACCCAGCCAGGGGAGCTATGGCTACACCTTC.